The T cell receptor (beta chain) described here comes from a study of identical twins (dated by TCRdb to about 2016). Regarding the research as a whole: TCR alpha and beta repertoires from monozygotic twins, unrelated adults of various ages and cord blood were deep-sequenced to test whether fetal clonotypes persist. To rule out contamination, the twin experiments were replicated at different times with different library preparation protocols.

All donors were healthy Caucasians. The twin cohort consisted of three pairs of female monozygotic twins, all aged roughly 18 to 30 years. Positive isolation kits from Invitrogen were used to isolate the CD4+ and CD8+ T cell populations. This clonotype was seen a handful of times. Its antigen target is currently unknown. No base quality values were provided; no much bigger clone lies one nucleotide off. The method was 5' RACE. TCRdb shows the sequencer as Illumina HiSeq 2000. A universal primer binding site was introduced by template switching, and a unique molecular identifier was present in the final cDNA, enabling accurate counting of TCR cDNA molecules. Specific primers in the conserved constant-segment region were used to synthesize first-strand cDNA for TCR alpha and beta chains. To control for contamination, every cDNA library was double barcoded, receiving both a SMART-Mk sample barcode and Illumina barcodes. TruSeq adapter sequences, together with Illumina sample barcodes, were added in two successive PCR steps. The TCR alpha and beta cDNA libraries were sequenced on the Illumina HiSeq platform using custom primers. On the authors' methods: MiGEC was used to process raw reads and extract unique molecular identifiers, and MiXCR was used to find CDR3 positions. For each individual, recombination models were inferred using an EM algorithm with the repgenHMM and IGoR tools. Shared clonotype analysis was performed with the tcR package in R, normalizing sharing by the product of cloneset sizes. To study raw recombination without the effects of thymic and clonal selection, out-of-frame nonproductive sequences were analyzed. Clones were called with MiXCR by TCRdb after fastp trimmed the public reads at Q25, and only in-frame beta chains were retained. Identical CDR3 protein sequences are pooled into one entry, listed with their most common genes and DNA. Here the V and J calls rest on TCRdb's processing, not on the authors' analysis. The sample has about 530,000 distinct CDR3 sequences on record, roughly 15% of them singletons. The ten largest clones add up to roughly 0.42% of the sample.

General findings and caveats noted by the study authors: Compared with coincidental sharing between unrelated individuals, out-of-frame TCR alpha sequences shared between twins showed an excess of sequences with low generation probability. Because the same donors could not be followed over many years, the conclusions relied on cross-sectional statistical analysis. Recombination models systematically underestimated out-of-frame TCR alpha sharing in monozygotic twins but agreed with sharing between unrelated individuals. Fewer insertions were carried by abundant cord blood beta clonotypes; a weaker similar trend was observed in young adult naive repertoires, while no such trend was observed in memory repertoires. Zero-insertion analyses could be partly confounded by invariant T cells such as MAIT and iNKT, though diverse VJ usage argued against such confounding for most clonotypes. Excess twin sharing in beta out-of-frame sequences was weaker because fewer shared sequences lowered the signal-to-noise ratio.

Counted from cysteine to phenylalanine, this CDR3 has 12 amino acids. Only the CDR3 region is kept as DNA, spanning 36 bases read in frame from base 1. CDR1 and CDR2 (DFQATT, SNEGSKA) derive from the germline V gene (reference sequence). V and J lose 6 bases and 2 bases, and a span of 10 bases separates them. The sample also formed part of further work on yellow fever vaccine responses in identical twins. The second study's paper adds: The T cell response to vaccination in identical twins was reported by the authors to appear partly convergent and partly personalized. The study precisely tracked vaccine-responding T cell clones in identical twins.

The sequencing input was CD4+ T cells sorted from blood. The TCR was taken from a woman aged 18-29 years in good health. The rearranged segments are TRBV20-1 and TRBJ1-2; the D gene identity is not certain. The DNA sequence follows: TGCAGTGCCCCCGTCAGCAACTATGGCTACACCTTC. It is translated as CSAPVSNYGYTF.